This T cell receptor beta chain was documented in a study of breast tumors, draining lymph nodes, adjacent tissues. Findings and caveats of the study: Compared with lymph nodes, tumors were less diverse; compared with nontumor tissue, more. That most tumor T cells come from lymph nodes remained unproven.

TCRdb independently ran MiXCR on the multiplex PCR reads; one entry per CDR3 protein. The sample has under 250,000 distinct CDR3 sequences, less than 40% seen once. This clonotype was counted many times. What it binds is unknown. The lymph nodes were axillary draining lymph nodes from breast cancer patients. Per the germline V gene, CDR1 is SNHLY and CDR2 is FYNNEI. V trimming: 6 bases; J trimming: 6 bases; junction bases outside the gene matches: 3. The CDR3 consists of 13 residues. Input material: axillary lymph node tissue. The TCR originated in a female donor with breast cancer. Some clones in this sample may be carry-over from other donors' samples. The chain recombines TRBV2 with TRBJ1-2; 11 bases fit TRBD1. This chain's CDR3 is CASRGTGGNGYTF. The CDR3 DNA reads TGTGCCAGCAGAGGGACAGGGGGAAATGGCTACACCTTC.